These 5 T cell receptor beta chains came from one sample sequenced in a study of blood T cell repertoires in COVID-19. Sequencing was performed with immunoSEQ multiplex PCR; in TCRdb, only in-frame clones are kept and a portion is missing. The sample consists of about 360,000 clones, 83% of them appearing once. Sequenced material: peripheral blood. Receptors originate from a man younger than 40 with active or convalescent COVID-19.

The genes are TRBV7-9 and TRBJ1-4, with a weak D call TRBD1 (6 bases). The CDR3 extends over 15 amino acids. The V and J ends lost 5 bases and 13 bases respectively, with 23 bases between them. Germline V gene data show CDR1 as SEHNR and CDR2 as FQNEAQ (reference sequence). CDR3 coding DNA: TGTGCCAGCAGCATTATCGCGGGGGCGCACCGGCGACTGTTTTTT. Protein: CASSIIAGAHRRLFF. Looking up the rest from reference TRBV7-9 and TRBJ1-4 gives the full variable domain: DTGVSQNPRHKITKRGQNVTFRCDPISEHNRLYWYRQTLGQGPEFLTYFQNEAQLEKSRLLSDRFSAERPKGSFSTLEIQRTEQGDSAMYLCASSIIAGAHRRLFFGSGTQLSVL.

This clone turned up a few times. This chain joins TRBV6-5 and TRBJ1-5; possibly TRBD1 for D (5 bases). CDR1 and CDR2 (germline): MNHEY, SVGAGI. V was trimmed by 6 bases and J by 4 bases, leaving 7 bases between them. The CDR3 extends over 12 amino acids. Written as DNA, the CDR3 is TGTGCCAGCAGACAGGCAAATCAGCCCCAGCATTTT. It codes for CASRQANQPQHF.

The chain has TRBV7-2 and TRBJ2-7; D is possibly TRBD2 (5 bases). CDR1 SGHTA and CDR2 FQGNSA come from the germline V gene. The ends were cut back, 7 bases at V and 3 bases at J, with 19 bases in the middle. The CDR3 consists of 15 residues. Written as DNA, the CDR3 is TGTGCCAGCACCCTCGACCGGGGTCGGAACTACGAGCAGTACTTC. Amino acid sequence: CASTLDRGRNYEQYF.

This chain uses TRBV7-9 with TRBJ2-2, with D uncertain. Germline-derived CDR1 and CDR2 are SEHNR and FQNEAQ (reference sequence). V was pared by 2 bases and J by 0 bases, with 10 bases between. The CDR3 has 16 amino acids. CDR3 DNA: TGTGCCAGCAGCTTAAGAAGCGATCCGAACACCGGGGAGCTGTTTTTT. It translates to CASSLRSDPNTGELFF.

V is TRBV3-1 (or the pseudogene TRBV3-2) and J is TRBJ1-2; D gene uncertain. CDR3 length equals 14 residues. V lost 0 bases and J 4 bases, leaving 9 bases between the germline ends. From germline, CDR1 is LGHDT and CDR2 YNNKEL (reference sequence). CDR3 sequence reads: CASSQDLRAYGYTF. The DNA for the CDR3 is TGTGCCAGCAGCCAAGATTTGAGGGCCTATGGCTACACCTTC.